This TCR beta chain is from a study of low-dose radiotherapy and immunotherapy resistance in tumors. This clonotype was counted many times. Both TCRalpha and TCRbeta chains were reverse transcribed with V-gene-specific primers. It was with a constant-region primer and a V-primer adapter that TCRs were amplified over 20 PCR cycles. TCRdb processed the reads anew with MiXCR; each CDR3 protein has one entry. Of 57,000 or so distinct CDR3 sequences in the sample, about 23% were seen once. V lost 7 bases to trimming and J lost 1 base, with 6 bases between them. The CDR3 contains 12 residues. Per the germline V gene, CDR1 is SNHLY and CDR2 is FYNNEI. This sample's time point: before trial treatment.

The TCR was taken from a male donor with prostate cancer. The sequenced sample was PBMCs, obtained before treatment. The chain combines TRBV2 with TRBJ2-3; no definite D call. In DNA form, the CDR3 reads TGTGCCAGCACCCCGGGCACAGATACGCAGTATTTT. Residues: CASTPGTDTQYF.